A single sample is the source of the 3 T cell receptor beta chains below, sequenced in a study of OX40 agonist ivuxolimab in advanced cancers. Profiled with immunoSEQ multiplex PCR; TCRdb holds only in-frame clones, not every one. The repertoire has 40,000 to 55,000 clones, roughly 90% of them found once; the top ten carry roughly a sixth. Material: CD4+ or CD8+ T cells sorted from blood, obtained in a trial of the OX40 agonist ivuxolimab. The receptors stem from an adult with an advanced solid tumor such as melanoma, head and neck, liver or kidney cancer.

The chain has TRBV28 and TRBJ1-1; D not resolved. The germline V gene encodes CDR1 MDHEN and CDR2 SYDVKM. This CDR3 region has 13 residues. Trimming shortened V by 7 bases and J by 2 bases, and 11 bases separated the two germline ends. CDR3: CASTLRQNTEAFF. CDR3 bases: TGTGCCAGCACCTTACGGCAAAACACTGAAGCTTTCTTT.

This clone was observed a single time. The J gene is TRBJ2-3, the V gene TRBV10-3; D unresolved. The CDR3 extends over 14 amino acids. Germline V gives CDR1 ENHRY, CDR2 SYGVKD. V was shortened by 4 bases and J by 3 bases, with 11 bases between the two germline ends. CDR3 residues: CAISVEKRTDTQYF. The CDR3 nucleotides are TGTGCCATCAGTGTGGAGAAGAGGACAGATACGCAGTATTTT.

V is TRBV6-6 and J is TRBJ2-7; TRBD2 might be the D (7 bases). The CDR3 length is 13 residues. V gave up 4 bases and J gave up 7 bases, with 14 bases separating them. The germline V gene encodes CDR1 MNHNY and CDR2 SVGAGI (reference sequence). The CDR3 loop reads CASSSGGAGEQYF. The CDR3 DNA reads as TGTGCCAGCAGTTCTGGGGGGGCGGGAGAGCAGTACTTC.